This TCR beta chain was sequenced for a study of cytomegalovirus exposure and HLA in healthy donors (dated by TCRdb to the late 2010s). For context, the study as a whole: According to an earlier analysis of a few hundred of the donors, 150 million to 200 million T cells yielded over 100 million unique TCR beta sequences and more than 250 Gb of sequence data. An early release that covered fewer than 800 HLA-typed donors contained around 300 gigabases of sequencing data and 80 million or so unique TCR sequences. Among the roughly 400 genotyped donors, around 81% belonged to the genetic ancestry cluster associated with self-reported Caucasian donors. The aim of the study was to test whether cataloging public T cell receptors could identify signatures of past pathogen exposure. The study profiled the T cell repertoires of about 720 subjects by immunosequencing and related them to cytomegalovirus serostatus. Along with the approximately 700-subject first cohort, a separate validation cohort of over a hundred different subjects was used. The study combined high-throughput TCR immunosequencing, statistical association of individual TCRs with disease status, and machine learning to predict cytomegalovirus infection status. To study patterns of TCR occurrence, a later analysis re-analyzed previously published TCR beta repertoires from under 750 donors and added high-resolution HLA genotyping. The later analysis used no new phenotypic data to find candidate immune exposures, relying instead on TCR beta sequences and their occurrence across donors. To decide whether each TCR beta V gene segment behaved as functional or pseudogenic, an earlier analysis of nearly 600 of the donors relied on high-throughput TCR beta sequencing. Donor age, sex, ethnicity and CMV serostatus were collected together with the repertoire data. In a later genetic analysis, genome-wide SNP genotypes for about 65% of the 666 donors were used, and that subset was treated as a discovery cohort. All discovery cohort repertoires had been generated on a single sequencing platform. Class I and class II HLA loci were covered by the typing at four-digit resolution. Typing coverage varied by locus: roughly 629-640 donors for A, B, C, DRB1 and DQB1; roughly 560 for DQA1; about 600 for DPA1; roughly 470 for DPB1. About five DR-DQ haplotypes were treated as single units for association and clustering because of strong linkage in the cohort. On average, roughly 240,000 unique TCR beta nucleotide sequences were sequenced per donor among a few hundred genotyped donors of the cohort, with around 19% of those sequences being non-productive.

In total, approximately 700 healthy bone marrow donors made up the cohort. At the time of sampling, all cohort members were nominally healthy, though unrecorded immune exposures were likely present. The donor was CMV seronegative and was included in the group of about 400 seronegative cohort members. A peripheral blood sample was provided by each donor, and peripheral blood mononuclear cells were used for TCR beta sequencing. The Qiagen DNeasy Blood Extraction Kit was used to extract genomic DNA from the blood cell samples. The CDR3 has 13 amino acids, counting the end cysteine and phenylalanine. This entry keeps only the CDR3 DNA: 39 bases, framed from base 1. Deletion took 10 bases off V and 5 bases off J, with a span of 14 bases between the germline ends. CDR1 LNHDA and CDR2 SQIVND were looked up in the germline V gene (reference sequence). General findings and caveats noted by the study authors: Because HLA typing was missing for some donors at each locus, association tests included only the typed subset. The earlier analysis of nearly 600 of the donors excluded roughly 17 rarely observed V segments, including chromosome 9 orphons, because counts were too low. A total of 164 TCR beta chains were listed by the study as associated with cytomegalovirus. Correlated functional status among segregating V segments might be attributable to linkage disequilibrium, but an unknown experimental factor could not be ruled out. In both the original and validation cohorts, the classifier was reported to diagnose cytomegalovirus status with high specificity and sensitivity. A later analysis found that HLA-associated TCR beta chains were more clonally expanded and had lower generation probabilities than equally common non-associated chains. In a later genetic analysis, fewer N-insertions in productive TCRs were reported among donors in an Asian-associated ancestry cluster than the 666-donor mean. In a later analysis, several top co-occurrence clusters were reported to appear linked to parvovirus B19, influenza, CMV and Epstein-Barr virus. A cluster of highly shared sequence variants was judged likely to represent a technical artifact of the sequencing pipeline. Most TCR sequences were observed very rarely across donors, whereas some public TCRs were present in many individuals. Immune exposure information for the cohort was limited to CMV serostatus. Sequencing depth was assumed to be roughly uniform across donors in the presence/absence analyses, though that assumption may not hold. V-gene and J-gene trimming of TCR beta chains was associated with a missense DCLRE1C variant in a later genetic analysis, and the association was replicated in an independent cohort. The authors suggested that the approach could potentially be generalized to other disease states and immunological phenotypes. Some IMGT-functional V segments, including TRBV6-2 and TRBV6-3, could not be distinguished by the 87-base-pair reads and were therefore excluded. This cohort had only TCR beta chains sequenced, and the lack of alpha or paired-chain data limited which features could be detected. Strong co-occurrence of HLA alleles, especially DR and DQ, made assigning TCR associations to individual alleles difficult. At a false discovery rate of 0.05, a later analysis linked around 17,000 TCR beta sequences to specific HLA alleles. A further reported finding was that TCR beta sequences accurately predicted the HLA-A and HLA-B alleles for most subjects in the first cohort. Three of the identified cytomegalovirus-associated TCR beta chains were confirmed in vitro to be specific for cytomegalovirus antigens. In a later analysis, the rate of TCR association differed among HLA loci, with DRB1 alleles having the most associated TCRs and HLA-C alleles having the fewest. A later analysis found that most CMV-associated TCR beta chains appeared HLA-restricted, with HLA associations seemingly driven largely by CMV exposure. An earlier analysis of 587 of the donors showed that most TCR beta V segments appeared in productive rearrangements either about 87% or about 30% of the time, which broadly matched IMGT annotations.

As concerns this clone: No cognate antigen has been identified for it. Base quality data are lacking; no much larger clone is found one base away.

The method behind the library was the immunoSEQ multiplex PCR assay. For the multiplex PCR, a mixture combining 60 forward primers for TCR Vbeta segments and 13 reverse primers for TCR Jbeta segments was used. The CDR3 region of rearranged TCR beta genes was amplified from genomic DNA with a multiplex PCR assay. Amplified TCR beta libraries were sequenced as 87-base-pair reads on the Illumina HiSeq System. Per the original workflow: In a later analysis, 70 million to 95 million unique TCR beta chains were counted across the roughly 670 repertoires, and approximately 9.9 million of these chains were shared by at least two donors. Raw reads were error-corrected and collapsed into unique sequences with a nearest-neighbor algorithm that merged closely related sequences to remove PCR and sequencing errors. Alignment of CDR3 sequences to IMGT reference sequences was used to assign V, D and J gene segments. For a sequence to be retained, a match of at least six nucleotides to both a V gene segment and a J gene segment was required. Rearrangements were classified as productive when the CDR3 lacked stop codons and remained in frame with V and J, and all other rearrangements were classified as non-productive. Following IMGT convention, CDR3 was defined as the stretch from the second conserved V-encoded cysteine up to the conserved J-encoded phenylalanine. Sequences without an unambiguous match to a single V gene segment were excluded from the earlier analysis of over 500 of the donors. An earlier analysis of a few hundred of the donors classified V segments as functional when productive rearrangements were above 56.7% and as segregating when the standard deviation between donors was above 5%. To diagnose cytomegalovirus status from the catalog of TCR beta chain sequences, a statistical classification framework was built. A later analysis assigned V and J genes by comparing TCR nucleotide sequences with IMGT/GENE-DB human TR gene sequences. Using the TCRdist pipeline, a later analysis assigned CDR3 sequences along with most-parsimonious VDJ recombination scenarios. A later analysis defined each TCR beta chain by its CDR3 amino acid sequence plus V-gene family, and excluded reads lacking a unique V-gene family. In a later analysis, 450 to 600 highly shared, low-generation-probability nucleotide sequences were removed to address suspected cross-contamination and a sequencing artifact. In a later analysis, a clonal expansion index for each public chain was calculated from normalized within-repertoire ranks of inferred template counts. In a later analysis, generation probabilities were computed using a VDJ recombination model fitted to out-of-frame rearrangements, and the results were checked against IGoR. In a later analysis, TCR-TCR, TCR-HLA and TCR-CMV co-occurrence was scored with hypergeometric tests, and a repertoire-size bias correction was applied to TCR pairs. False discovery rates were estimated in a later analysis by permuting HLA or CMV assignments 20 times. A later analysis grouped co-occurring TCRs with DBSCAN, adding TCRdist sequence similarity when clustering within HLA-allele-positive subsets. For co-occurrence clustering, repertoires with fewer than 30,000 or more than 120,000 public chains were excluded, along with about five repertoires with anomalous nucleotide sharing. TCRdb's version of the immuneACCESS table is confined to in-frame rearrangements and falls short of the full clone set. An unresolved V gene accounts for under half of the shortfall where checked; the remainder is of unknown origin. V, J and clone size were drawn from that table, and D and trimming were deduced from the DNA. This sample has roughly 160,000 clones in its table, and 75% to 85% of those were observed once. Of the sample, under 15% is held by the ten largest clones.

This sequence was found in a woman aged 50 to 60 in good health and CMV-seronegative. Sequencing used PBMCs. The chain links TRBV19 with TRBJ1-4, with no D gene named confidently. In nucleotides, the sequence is TGTGCCACCTCAGGAGGGCCCAATGAAAAACTGTTTTTT. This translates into CATSGGPNEKLFF.